These 13 T cell receptor beta chains were all obtained from the same sample, sequenced in a study of blood T cell repertoires in COVID-19. Method: immunoSEQ multiplex PCR; TCRdb's copy keeps in-frame clones and lacks some. The top ten hold about 2.5% of the sample, which has around 270,000 clones, more than 85% seen once. The sample was peripheral blood. All receptors derive from a person under 35 with COVID-19, enrolled during active disease.

The chain carries TRBV5-6 and TRBJ2-7; 7 bases are a match to TRBD1. The V segment lost 2 bases and the J segment 4 bases; nucleotides outside the gene matches: 12. The CDR3 loop spans 16 amino acids. Germline CDR1 reads SGHDT; CDR2 reads YYEEEE. CDR3 in DNA: TGTGCCAGCAGCTTAGGGGGCCCTTGGGGCCCTTACGAGCAGTACTTC. Residues: CASSLGGPWGPYEQYF.

The chain couples TRBV6-4 to TRBJ2-3; 10 nucleotides line up with TRBD2. CDR3 length: 15 amino acids. Trimming at V came to 4 bases and at J to 4 bases, leaving 5 bases not matched to a gene. In germline, CDR1 is MRHNA, CDR2 SNTAGT. CDR3 sequence (DNA): TGTGCCAGCAGTGCCCTAGCGGGAGACTCAGATACGCAGTATTTT. It is translated as CASSALAGDSDTQYF.

The CDR3 reads CASAQGSSYNSPLHF. The DNA of the CDR3 is TGCGCCTCGGCACAGGGGAGCTCCTATAATTCACCCCTCCACTTT. The chain joins TRBV5-1 to TRBJ1-6, with 7 bases identical to TRBD1. The CDR3 loop spans 15 amino acids. With 10 bases clipped from V and 0 bases from J, the junction kept 7 bases outside the gene matches. Germline CDR1 SGHRS, CDR2 YFSETQ.

The genes are TRBV15 and TRBJ2-1, with TRBD2 matching 7 bases. V was pared by 1 base and J by 7 bases, with 10 bases of the junction left unmatched. Germline lookup yields CDR1 LNHNV and CDR2 YYDKDF (reference sequence). The CDR3 has 16 amino acids. The CDR3 coding sequence is TGTGCCACCAGCAGAGCGCGGGACTATGGAGGAAATGAGCAGTTCTTC. Amino acid sequence: CATSRARDYGGNEQFF.

The chain carries TRBV13 and TRBJ2-3, with 8 nucleotides matching TRBD2. With 2 bases clipped from V and 1 base from J, the junction kept 2 bases outside the gene matches. The germline CDR1 and CDR2 sequences are PRHDT and FYEKMQ (reference sequence). There are 15 residues in the CDR3. The DNA for the CDR3 is TGTGCCAGCAGCTTACTAGCGGGCCGCACAGATACGCAGTATTTT. Protein sequence: CASSLLAGRTDTQYF.

This clone was counted once. J is TRBJ2-5 and V is TRBV5-4, with TRBD2 identical over 9 bases. Losses at the gene ends were 4 bases for V and 4 bases for J; bases not matched to a gene: 20. The CDR3 runs to 19 residues. Germline loops: CDR1 SGHNT, CDR2 YYREEE (reference sequence). CDR3 in amino acids: CASSAPGGREGPLGETQYF. As DNA, the CDR3 is TGTGCCAGCAGCGCGCCAGGGGGGCGGGAGGGCCCTCTAGGAGAGACCCAGTACTTC.

J is TRBJ1-2 and V is TRBV4-1, with 10 bases matching TRBD1. This CDR3 region has 14 residues. Unmatched junction bases numbered 3, after V lost 2 bases and J lost 6 bases. The germline CDR1 and CDR2 sequences are MGHRA and YSYEKL. The CDR3 sequence is CASSQPGQGNGYTF. The CDR3 bases are TGCGCCAGCAGCCAACCGGGACAGGGGAATGGCTACACCTTC.

CDR3 sequence: CASSLIGQGEIGIQYF. The CDR3 DNA follows: TGTGCCAGCAGTCTCATCGGACAGGGGGAGATCGGCATTCAGTACTTC. The chain uses TRBV28 and TRBJ2-4; 10 bases are shared with TRBD1. The CDR3 runs to 16 residues. Germline V gene sequence: CDR1 MDHEN, CDR2 SYDVKM. Germline trimming cut 5 bases from V and 9 bases from J; bases unmatched to any gene: 13. Using reference TRBV28 and TRBJ2-4 for the parts outside the CDR3, the full variable domain is DVKVTQSSRYLVKRTGEKVFLECVQDMDHENMFWYRQDPGLGLRLIYFSYDVKMKEKGDIPEGYSVSREKKERFSLILESASTNQTSMYLCASSLIGQGEIGIQYFGAGTRLSVL.

The rearrangement uses TRBV7-2 and TRBJ2-1, with D possibly matching TRBD2 (5 bases). This CDR3 is 14 amino acids long. From germline, CDR1 is SGHTA and CDR2 FQGNSA. Between the trimmed V and J ends, which lost 3 bases and 10 bases, there was a span of 16 bases. The CDR3 nucleotides are TGTGCCAGCAGCTTCAACTCGCGGGCGGGCGAGCAGTTCTTC. This encodes CASSFNSRAGEQFF. The full variable domain, its missing parts supplied by reference TRBV7-2 and TRBJ2-1, is GAGVSQSPSNKVTEKGKDVELRCDPISGHTALYWYRQSLGQGLEFLIYFQGNSAPDKSGLPSDRFSAERTGGSVSTLTIQRTQQEDSAVYLCASSFNSRAGEQFFGPGTRLTVL.

The chain combines TRBV21-1 with TRBJ2-7; the table's D call TRBD2 went unverified against the DNA. TRBV21-1 is deemed a pseudogene. The CDR3 runs 12 residues. In DNA form, the CDR3 reads TGTGCCAGCAGCAAAATGAGGTACGAGCAGTACTTC. This gives the protein CASSKMRYEQYF.

The chain joins TRBV11-2 to TRBJ2-5, with TRBD2 as a possible D gene (6 bases). Trimming removed 5 bases at V and 2 bases at J, with 15 bases between. The CDR3 is 15 residues long. Germline CDR1 is SGHAT and CDR2 is FQNNGV. In nucleotides, the CDR3 is TGTGCCAGCAGCCCCAGGACTGCGGGACAAGAGACCCAGTACTTC. Translated: CASSPRTAGQETQYF.

V and J are TRBV10-3 and TRBJ2-3, with 12 bases matching TRBD2. Germline V lookup: CDR1 ENHRY, CDR2 SYGVKD. CDR3 size: 14 residues. The V gene end was trimmed by 7 bases and the J gene end by 3 bases; junction bases not matched to a gene: 2. The CDR3 protein is CAIKGTSGTDTQYF. CDR3 nucleotides: TGTGCCATCAAAGGGACTAGCGGGACAGATACGCAGTATTTT.

The chain employs TRBV27 and TRBJ2-3; 8 bases fit TRBD2. Looked up from germline, CDR1 is MNHEY and CDR2 is SMNVEV (reference sequence). CDR3 length: 16 residues. Trimming cost V 3 bases and J 0 bases; bases outside gene matches: 5. The CDR3 coding sequence is TGTGCCAGCAGTTTTCTAGCGGGCACTAGCACAGATACGCAGTATTTT. It specifies CASSFLAGTSTDTQYF.